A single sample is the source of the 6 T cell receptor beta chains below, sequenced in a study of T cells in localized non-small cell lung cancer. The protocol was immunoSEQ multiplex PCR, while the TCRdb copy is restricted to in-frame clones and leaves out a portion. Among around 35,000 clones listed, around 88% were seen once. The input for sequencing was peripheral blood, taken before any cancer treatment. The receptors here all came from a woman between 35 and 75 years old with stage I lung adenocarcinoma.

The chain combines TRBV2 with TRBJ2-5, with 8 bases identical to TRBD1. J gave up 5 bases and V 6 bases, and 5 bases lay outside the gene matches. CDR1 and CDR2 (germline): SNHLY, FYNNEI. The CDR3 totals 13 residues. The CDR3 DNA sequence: TGTGCCAGCAGGCAGGGGGCAGGGGAGACCCAGTACTTC. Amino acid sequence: CASRQGAGETQYF.

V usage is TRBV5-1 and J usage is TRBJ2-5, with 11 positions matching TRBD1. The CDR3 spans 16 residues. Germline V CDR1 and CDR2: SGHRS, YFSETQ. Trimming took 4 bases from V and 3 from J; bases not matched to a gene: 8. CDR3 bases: TGCGCCAGCAGCCAAGGACAGGGGGCGGGAAAAGAGACCCAGTACTTC. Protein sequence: CASSQGQGAGKETQYF. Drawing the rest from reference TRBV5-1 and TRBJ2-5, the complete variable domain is KAGVTQTPRYLIKTRGQQVTLSCSPISGHRSVSWYQQTPGQGLQFLFEYFSETQRNKGNFPGRFSGRQFSNSRSEMNVSTLELGDSALYLCASSQGQGAGKETQYFGPGTRLLVL.

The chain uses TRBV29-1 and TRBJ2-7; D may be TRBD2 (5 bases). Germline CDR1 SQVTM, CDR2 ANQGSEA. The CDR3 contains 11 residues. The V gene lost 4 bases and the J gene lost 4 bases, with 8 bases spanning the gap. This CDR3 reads CSVGGLYEQYF. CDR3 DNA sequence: TGCAGCGTTGGCGGGTTGTACGAGCAGTACTTC.

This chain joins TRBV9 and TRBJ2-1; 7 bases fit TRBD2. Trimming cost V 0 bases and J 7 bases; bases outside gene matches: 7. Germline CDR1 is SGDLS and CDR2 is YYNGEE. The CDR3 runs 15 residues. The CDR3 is CASSVERGGDNEQFF. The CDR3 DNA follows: TGTGCCAGCAGCGTAGAGCGGGGAGGGGATAATGAGCAGTTCTTC.

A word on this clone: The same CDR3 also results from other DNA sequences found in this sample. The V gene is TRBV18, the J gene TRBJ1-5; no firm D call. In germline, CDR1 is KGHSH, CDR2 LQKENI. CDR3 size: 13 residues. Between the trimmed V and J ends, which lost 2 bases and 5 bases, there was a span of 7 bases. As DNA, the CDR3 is TGTGCCAGCTCACCAGGACGGGATCAGCCCCAGCATTTT. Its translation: CASSPGRDQPQHF.

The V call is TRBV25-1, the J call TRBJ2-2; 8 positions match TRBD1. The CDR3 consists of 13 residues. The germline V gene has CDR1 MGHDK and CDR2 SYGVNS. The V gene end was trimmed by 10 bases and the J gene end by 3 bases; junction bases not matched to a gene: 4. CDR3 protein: CATLTGDTGELFF. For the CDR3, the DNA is TGTGCCACCCTGACAGGGGACACCGGGGAGCTGTTTTTT.